This T cell receptor (beta chain) was captured in a study of early T cells in non-severe SARS-CoV-2 infection. Study overall: Sequencing targeted bulk RNA from unsorted whole blood, leaving chains unpaired. Notes on the study in general: Sequences matched to VDJdb favored anti-spike CD8 responses, while private and CD4 specificities were missed.

Ten or more counts support this clonotype. Its antigen is as yet unknown. Unique molecular identifiers were attached to individual cDNA molecules. From the 5' RACE reads, TCRdb called clonotypes with MiXCR, one entry per CDR3 protein. The profile shows 60,000 or so distinct CDR3 sequences, 10% to 15% of them singletons. After removal of 3 bases from V and 3 bases from J, the junction contained 8 bases not matched to a gene. The CDR3 contains 16 residues. Per the germline V gene, CDR1 is SGHVS and CDR2 is FNYEAQ. Sequenced material: whole blood. The chain joins TRBV7-6 to TRBJ2-1; the match to TRBD2 covers 7 bases. The TCR was taken from an adult who was a healthcare worker with PCR-confirmed SARS-CoV-2 infection or an uninfected control (not recorded which). The chain's CDR3 is CASSLISGGVYNEQFF. CDR3 nucleotides: TGTGCCAGCAGCTTGATATCGGGAGGAGTCTACAATGAGCAGTTCTTC.